The clone carrying this T cell receptor (beta chain) was counted many times. Its antigen remains unidentified. The sorted libraries took approximately 1 million CD4+ or CD8+ T cells. The sample belongs to a study of neurological immune-mediated disorders. Overall study findings and caveats: The multiple sclerosis repertoire cluster had no clinical or MRI correlate.

Germline V lookup: CDR1 SGHVS, CDR2 FNYEAQ. CDR3 length equals 15 residues. V was pared by 1 base and J by 0 bases, with 9 bases between. A single record per CDR3 protein comes from TCRdb applying MiXCR to the 5' RACE reads. The repertoire holds tens of thousands of distinct CDR3 sequences, with 3% to 4.5% as singletons. The sequence was collected from a woman in her forties with multiple sclerosis. This rearrangement joins TRBV7-6 to TRBJ1-1; D is unresolved. The sample taken for sequencing was CD4+ T cells from blood. CDR3 sequence reads: CASSLELGMNTEAFF. The CDR3 DNA sequence: TGTGCCAGCAGCTTAGAACTGGGGATGAACACTGAAGCTTTCTTT. The full variable domain, rest sourced from reference TRBV7-6 and TRBJ1-1, is GAGVSQSPRYKVTKRGQDVALRCDPISGHVSLYWYRQALGQGPEFLTYFNYEAQQDKSGLPNDRFSAERPEGSISTLTIQRTEQRDSAMYRCASSLELGMNTEAFFGQGTRLTVV.